This entry is about one T cell receptor (beta chain). The antigen is undetermined. The entry originates in a study of shared clonotypes between healthy human individuals. General study findings and limits: Rarefaction showed that sequencing of sorted subsets was incomplete (despite large depth). The four-donor shared clonotypes exceeded non-shared clonotypes in generation probability, with non-shared ones scoring lower.

Those who donated were healthy HIV-negative adults, with no recent acute infections or vaccinations reported. Data came from immunoSEQ multiplex PCR; TCRdb stores just in-frame clones and leaves some out. The sample has 2,500,000 or so clones; 93% are singletons. The CDR3 has 16 residues. Germline CDR1 LGHNT, CDR2 FRNRAP. The trim removed 1 base at V and 0 bases at J, leaving 4 bases unmatched. The specimen was naive CD4+ T cells from PBMCs. Indicated subset: CD45RA+ positively selected. The chain has TRBV12-5 and TRBJ1-1; 8 nucleotides match TRBD1. The origin of this receptor is a man between 18 and 35 years old in good health. Some clones in this sample may be carry-over from other donors' samples. This chain's CDR3 is CASGLEGQGMNTEAFF. CDR3 sequence (DNA): TGTGCTAGTGGTTTGGAAGGACAGGGTATGAACACTGAAGCTTTCTTT.